The sequence of this TCR beta chain was determined in a study of neurological immune-mediated disorders. Study conclusions and caveats: Repertoires from 18 of 34 multiple sclerosis patients grouped phylogenetically into a related-CDR3 cluster, suggesting a possible signature. Expansion of TCR clones was greatest in HTLV-1-associated myelopathy and smallest in multiple sclerosis, where it fell below that of healthy controls.

This clonotype was observed at least ten times. Antigen specificity is unknown. By 5'RACE with 10-nucleotide random UMIs, the cDNA was made. TCRdb processed the 5' RACE reads anew with MiXCR; each CDR3 protein has one entry. The data hold about 41,000 distinct CDR3 sequences, with 2% to 2.5% observed a single time. V was cut by 8 bases and J by 2 bases, with 12 bases left in between. Germline assignment: CDR1 WSHSY and CDR2 SAAADI. The CDR3 length is 14 residues. The sample consisted of PBMCs. The sequence came from a man younger than 45 with multiple sclerosis. The chain couples TRBV10-2 to TRBJ1-4; D is uncertain. CDR3 coding DNA: TGCGCCAGCCATCAAGAATCGACTAATGAAAAACTGTTTTTT. This encodes CASHQESTNEKLFF.